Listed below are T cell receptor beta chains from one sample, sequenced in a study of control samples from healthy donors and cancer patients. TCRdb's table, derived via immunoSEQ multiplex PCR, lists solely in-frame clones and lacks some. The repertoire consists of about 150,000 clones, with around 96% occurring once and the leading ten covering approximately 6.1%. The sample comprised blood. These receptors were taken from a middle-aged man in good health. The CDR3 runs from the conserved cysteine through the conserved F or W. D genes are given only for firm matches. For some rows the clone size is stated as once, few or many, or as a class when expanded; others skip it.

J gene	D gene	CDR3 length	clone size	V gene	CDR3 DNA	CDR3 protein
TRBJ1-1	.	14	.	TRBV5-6	TGTGCCAGCAAGTTAAATATCGAGAACACTGAAGCTTTCTTT	CASKLNIENTEAFF
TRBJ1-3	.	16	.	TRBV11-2	TGTGCCAGCAGCTCTTACGAGGGGAGGGCTGGAAACACCATATATTTT	CASSSYEGRAGNTIYF
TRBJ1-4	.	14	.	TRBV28	TGTGCCAGCAGTTTCATAGTTTCTCAGGAAAAACTGTTTTTT	CASSFIVSQEKLFF
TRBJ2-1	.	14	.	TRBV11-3	TGTGCCAGCAGCCCCCGGACTTCCAGCAATGAGCAGTTCTTC	CASSPRTSSNEQFF
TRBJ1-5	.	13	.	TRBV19	TGTGCCAGTCAGACCTGGGATTTAGGGCCCCAGCATTTT	CASQTWDLGPQHF
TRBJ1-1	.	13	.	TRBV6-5	TGTGCCAGCAGTTGGGGCCCTAACACTGAAGCTTTCTTT	CASSWGPNTEAFF
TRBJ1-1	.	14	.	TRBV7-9	TGTGCCAGCACCCCCGAGGGGGGAAACCCTGAAGCTTTCTTT	CASTPEGGNPEAFF
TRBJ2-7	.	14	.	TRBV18	TGTGCCAGCTCACCGGGGACCGGTTCCTACGAGCAGTACTTC	CASSPGTGSYEQYF
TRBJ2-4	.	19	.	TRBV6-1	TGTGCCAGCAGTGAATCAATGGGACTCAGGTCATTAGCCAAAAACATTCAGTACTTC	CASSESMGLRSLAKNIQYF
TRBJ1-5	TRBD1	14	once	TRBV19	TGTGCCAGTAGTATTCAGGGGGCGGAACAGCCCCAGCATTTT	CASSIQGAEQPQHF
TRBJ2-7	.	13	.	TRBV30	TGTGCCTGGAGTGCCGGGGGCCCCTACGAGCAGTACTTC	CAWSAGGPYEQYF
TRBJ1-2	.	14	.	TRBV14	TGTGCCAGCAGCCAAGATCAGTACAGAAAGGGCTACACCTTC	CASSQDQYRKGYTF
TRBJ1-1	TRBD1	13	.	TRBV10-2	TGCGCCAGCAGTCCCACAGGGGGGACTGAAGCTTTCTTT	CASSPTGGTEAFF
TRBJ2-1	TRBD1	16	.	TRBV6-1	TGTGCCAGCAGTGAAACCGGGACAGGGCCCTACAATGAGCAGTTCTTC	CASSETGTGPYNEQFF
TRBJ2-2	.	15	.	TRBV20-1	TGCAGTGCTAGTGAGGGGCCGGCGGACACCGGGGAGCTGTTTTTT	CSASEGPADTGELFF
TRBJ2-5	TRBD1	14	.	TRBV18	TGTGCCAGCTCACCGACAGGGTTTCAAGAGACCCAGTACTTC	CASSPTGFQETQYF
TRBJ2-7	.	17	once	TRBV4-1	TGCGCCAGCAGCCCGCAGCATCACCAGGCCGCTAGGTCCGAGCAGTACTTC	CASSPQHHQAARSEQYF
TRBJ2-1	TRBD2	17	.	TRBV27	TGTGCCAGCAGTCGCAATCCGACTAGCGGGGGGGGGAATGAGCAGTTCTTC	CASSRNPTSGGGNEQFF
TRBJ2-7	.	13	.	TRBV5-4	TGTGCCAGCAGCCCCTCGGACAGCTTAGAGCAGTACTTC	CASSPSDSLEQYF
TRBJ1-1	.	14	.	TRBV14	TGTGCCAGCAGCCTAAAGGGGGGCGGCACTGAAGCTTTCTTT	CASSLKGGGTEAFF
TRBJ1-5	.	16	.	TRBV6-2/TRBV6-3	TGTGCCAGCAGTTTTTCGCGACAGGCGGAGGGTCAGCCCCAGCATTTT	CASSFSRQAEGQPQHF
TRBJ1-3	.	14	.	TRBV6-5	TGTGCCAGCAGTCTAGCAGGTTCTGGAAACACCATATATTTT	CASSLAGSGNTIYF
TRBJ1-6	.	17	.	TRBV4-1	TGCGCCAGCAGCCAAAGGGCGGACCCTTCCTATAATTCACCCCTCCACTTT	CASSQRADPSYNSPLHF
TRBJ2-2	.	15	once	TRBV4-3	TGCGCCAGCAGCCAAGGCGCAGGGGACACCGGGGAGCTGTTTTTT	CASSQGAGDTGELFF
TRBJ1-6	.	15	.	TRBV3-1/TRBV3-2	TGTGCCAGCAGCCAAGATGGGACCAGAAATTCACCCCTCCACTTT	CASSQDGTRNSPLHF
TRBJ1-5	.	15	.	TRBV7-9	TGTGCCAGCAGCCCCCCAGGGGATAGCAATCAGCCCCAGCATTTT	CASSPPGDSNQPQHF
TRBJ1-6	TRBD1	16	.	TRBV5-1	TGCGCCAGCAGCCTGGATGGGGGGAGACAGGGTTCACCCCTCCACTTT	CASSLDGGRQGSPLHF
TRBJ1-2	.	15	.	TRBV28	TGTGCCAGCAGTTCCACACTATTATCTAGTGATGGCTACACCTTC	CASSSTLLSSDGYTF
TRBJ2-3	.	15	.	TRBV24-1	TGTGCCACCAGTGATTGGGGGGAGAGCACAGATACGCAGTATTTT	CATSDWGESTDTQYF
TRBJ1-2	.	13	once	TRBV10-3	TGTGCCATCAGTGAGTCTGCTAACTATGGCTACACCTTC	CAISESANYGYTF
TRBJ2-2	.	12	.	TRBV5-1	TGCGCCAGCAGCTGGGGGACCGGGGAGCTGTTTTTT	CASSWGTGELFF
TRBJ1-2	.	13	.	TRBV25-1	TGTGCCAGCAGTGCCGGAGACAGATATGGCTACACCTTC	CASSAGDRYGYTF
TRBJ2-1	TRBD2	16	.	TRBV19	TGTGCCAGTAGTATGGCCGGGGGGGCGGAATACAATGAGCAGTTCTTC	CASSMAGGAEYNEQFF
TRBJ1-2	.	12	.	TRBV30	TGTGCCTGGAGTGGGGTCCCCTATGGCTACACCTTC	CAWSGVPYGYTF
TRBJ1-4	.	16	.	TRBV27	TGTGCCAGCAGTCCGAGCCCCCGGGCCCCTAATGAAAAACTGTTTTTT	CASSPSPRAPNEKLFF
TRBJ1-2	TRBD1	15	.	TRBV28	TGTGCCAGCAGTTCGGACAGGGGGCGAGACTATGGCTACACCTTC	CASSSDRGRDYGYTF
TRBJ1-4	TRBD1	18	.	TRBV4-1	TGCGCTAGCAGCCAATTACCGGGACAGGGGAGGCCTAATGAAAAACTGTTTTTT	CASSQLPGQGRPNEKLFF
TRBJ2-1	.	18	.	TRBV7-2	TGTGCCAGCAGCTTAGAAGGTCTCGGGCGGGGCACCTACAATGAGCAGTTCTTC	CASSLEGLGRGTYNEQFF
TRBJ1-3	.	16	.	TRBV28	TGTGCCAGCAGTTTATGGGGGGGGAGTACTGGAAACACCATATATTTT	CASSLWGGSTGNTIYF
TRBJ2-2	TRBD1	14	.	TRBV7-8	TGTGCCAGCAGCTTCGATAGGGACAGGGGGGAGCTGTTTTTT	CASSFDRDRGELFF
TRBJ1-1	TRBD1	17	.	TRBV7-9	TGTGCCAGCAGCGAACTTCGGACAGGGGGCTTGGACACTGAAGCTTTCTTT	CASSELRTGGLDTEAFF
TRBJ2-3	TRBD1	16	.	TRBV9	TGTGCCAGCAGCTCCACCTCGACAGGGGGAGGGGATACGCAGTATTTT	CASSSTSTGGGDTQYF
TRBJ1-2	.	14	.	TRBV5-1	TGCGCCAGCAGCTTGGTGGCAGGGACCTATGGCTACACCTTC	CASSLVAGTYGYTF
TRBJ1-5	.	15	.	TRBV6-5	TGTGCCACCAGGGGTGCGGGGGGGGGCAATCAGCCCCAGCATTTT	CATRGAGGGNQPQHF
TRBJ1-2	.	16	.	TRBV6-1	TGTGCCAGCAGTGAAGGGGGCCTACAGGGATACTATGGCTACACCTTC	CASSEGGLQGYYGYTF
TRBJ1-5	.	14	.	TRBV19	TGTGCCAGTAGTAGGGGGGTCGGCAATCAGCCCCAGCATTTT	CASSRGVGNQPQHF
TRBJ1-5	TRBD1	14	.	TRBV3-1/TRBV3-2	TGTGCCAGCAGCCGGACAGGGGGCGGCCAGCCCCAGCATTTT	CASSRTGGGQPQHF
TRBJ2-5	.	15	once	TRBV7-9	TGTGCCAGCAGCTTAGCAGGGACGCCAGGAGAGACCCAGTACTTC	CASSLAGTPGETQYF